This T cell receptor (beta chain) was identified in a study of shared clonotypes between healthy human individuals. The study, taken as a whole, reports: Across a few donors, naive CD4 shared around 5%, naive CD8 more than 3%, memory CD4 roughly 2.5%, memory CD8 roughly 0.37%. Generally, naive subsets (rather than memory subsets) showed larger estimated richness.

Tens of thousands of T cell genomes (approximately 210 ng DNA) went into each sorted-subset replicate. Assay: immunoSEQ multiplex PCR; the TCRdb copy retains only in-frame clones and omits some. The repertoire consists of approximately 2.5 million clones, with approximately 93% occurring once and the leading ten covering around 0.37%. To note about this clone: Its antigen is still unknown.

Germline V gene sequence: CDR1 SGHRS, CDR2 YFSETQ. Trimming removed 1 base at V and 3 bases at J, with 13 bases between. This CDR3 spans 15 amino acids. The sequence was obtained from a man aged 18 to 30 in good health. Some clones in this sample may be carry-over from other donors' samples. The sample comprised naive CD4+ T cells from PBMCs. The subset: CD45RA+ positively selected. V is TRBV5-1 and J is TRBJ2-5; TRBD1 might be the D (5 bases). The CDR3: CASSLQVGREETQYF. The DNA for the CDR3 is TGCGCCAGCAGCTTGCAAGTGGGCAGGGAAGAGACCCAGTACTTC.